This TCR beta chain was captured by sequencing in a study of blood T cell repertoires in COVID-19. Turning to the study itself: Samples taken during acute and convalescent COVID-19 were collected in the United States, Italy and Spain. The analysed material was cDNA or gDNA that came from T cells, B-cell-depleted T cells, or PBMCs.

In the original analysis: Estimation of nucleated cell counts relied on the amplification of reference gene primers. TCRdb's table, derived via immunoSEQ multiplex PCR, lists solely in-frame clones and lacks some. The DNA gave D and trimming, while V, J and clone size come from that table. The table records nearly 50,000 clones, about 82% of them present only once. Trimming pared 7 bases from V and 12 bases from J, leaving 13 bases between. This CDR3 has 12 residues. Per the germline V gene, CDR1 is MNHEY and CDR2 is SMNVEV (reference sequence). This TCR was sampled from an older woman with acute or convalescent COVID-19. Sequenced: peripheral blood. The chain recombines TRBV27 with TRBJ1-6; no reliable D call. For the CDR3, the DNA is TGTGCCAGCAAGTTAGTCGCTGGACCCCTCCACTTT. It codes for CASKLVAGPLHF.